Listed here is a single TCR beta chain. What it binds is unknown. A deep-level run was used for the assay. Using immunoSEQ multiplex PCR, the repertoire was profiled, and TCRdb retains in-frame clones only, with some absent. This table has approximately 2,300,000 clones, 85% to 95% appearing once. The data derive from a study of shared clonotypes between healthy human individuals. Study background: CD4 naive cells filled three plates per donor, CD4 memory three, CD8 naive two and CD8 memory one.

The CD4+ fraction was divided into a CD45RA+ naive subset and a CD45RA-negative memory subset. Overall study findings and caveats: Rarefaction showed that sequencing of sorted subsets was incomplete (despite large depth).

The clonotype originates from a man aged 18 to 30 in good health. Some clones in this sample may be carry-over from other donors' samples. Sequencing was done on a sample of naive CD4+ T cells from PBMCs. Subset denoted: CD45RA+ positively selected.

In DNA form, the CDR3 reads TGTGCCAGCAGCTTACTAGGGTTCCTATATGGCTACACCTTC. Translating gives CASSLLGFLYGYTF. The chain links TRBV7-2 to TRBJ1-2; D gene uncertain. Trimming stripped 2 bases from V and 5 bases from J, with 12 bases between. CDR1 is SGHTA, CDR2 FQGNSA, per germline. The CDR3 is 14 amino acids.